One and the same sample provided the 23 T cell receptor beta chains below, sequenced in a study of blood T cell repertoires in COVID-19. Data came from immunoSEQ multiplex PCR; TCRdb stores just in-frame clones and leaves some out. The sample has fewer than 100,000 clones; 90% to 95% are singletons. Sequencing was carried out using peripheral blood. Source of these receptors: a woman aged 45-65 years in a cohort sampled during active COVID-19.

The gene calls are TRBV28 and TRBJ2-6, with D hard to call. Germline V gene lookup returns CDR1 MDHEN and CDR2 SYDVKM. Trimming cost V 5 bases and J 0 bases, with 5 bases left between them. CDR3 length equals 14 residues. The DNA of the CDR3 is TGTGCCAGCAGTCGACTCTCTGGGGCCAACGTCCTGACTTTC. As protein: CASSRLSGANVLTF. The whole variable domain, filled in from reference TRBV28 and TRBJ2-6, reads DVKVTQSSRYLVKRTGEKVFLECVQDMDHENMFWYRQDPGLGLRLIYFSYDVKMKEKGDIPEGYSVSREKKERFSLILESASTNQTSMYLCASSRLSGANVLTFGAGSRLTVL.

The rearrangement uses TRBV18 and TRBJ1-2; 9 nucleotides align to TRBD1. This CDR3 region has 15 residues. V dropped 3 bases and J dropped 5; count of bases not matched to a gene: 7. Germline V gene sequence: CDR1 KGHSH, CDR2 LQKENI. This chain's CDR3 is CASSPETGGLYGYTF. In DNA form, the CDR3 reads TGTGCCAGCTCACCGGAGACAGGGGGTTTGTATGGCTACACCTTC.

The gene calls are TRBV6-5 and TRBJ1-2; 8 bases are shared with TRBD1. V lost 2 bases to trimming and J lost 8 bases; unmatched junction nucleotides: 10. This CDR3 is 15 amino acids long. Germline assignment: CDR1 MNHEY and CDR2 SVGAGI. The CDR3 nucleotides read TGTGCCAGCAGTTACAGACGGACAGGGACGGGGGGCTACACCTTC. It is translated as CASSYRRTGTGGYTF.

CDR3 in amino acids: CASSTALQGPREPQETQYF. The CDR3 DNA reads TGTGCCAGCAGCACCGCACTACAGGGGCCTCGTGAACCCCAAGAGACCCAGTACTTC. J is TRBJ2-5 and V is TRBV28, with 7 positions matching TRBD1. The CDR3 has 19 amino acids. Germline V gene data show CDR1 as MDHEN and CDR2 as SYDVKM. V lost 6 bases and J lost 1; bases outside the gene matches: 20.

The chain joins TRBV2 to TRBJ1-4, with D perhaps TRBD1 (5 bases). The CDR3 totals 14 residues. Trimming removed 6 bases at V and 6 bases at J, with 14 bases between. Germline V lookup: CDR1 SNHLY, CDR2 FYNNEI. CDR3 loop: CASRPGGAYEKLFF. Here the CDR3 DNA reads TGTGCCAGCAGGCCTGGAGGGGCTTATGAAAAACTGTTTTTT.

This clone appeared a single time. The rearrangement links TRBV9 to TRBJ1-3; D gene ambiguous. CDR1 and CDR2 (germline): SGDLS, YYNGEE. The CDR3 length is 14 residues. V was cut by 4 bases and J by 4 bases, with 12 bases left in between. CDR3: CASSLWLEGNTIYF. CDR3 bases: TGTGCCAGCAGCTTATGGTTGGAGGGAAACACCATATATTTT.

The V and J genes are TRBV19 and TRBJ2-2, with TRBD2 identical over 15 bases. The V segment lost 8 bases and the J segment 4 bases; nucleotides outside the gene matches: 8. The CDR3 has 17 residues. Per the germline V gene, CDR1 is LNHDA and CDR2 is SQIVND (reference sequence). In DNA, the CDR3 is TGTGCCAGTGCAAGGAAGGGACTAGCGGGAGGCACCGGGGAGCTGTTTTTT. Its translation is CASARKGLAGGTGELFF. Complete variable domain (other parts from reference TRBV19 and TRBJ2-2): DGGITQSPKYLFRKEGQNVTLSCEQNLNHDAMYWYRQDPGQGLRLIYYSQIVNDFQKGDIAEGYSVSREKKESFPLTVTSAQKNPTAFYLCASARKGLAGGTGELFFGEGSRLTVL.

The genes are TRBV7-9 and TRBJ2-2; tentative D call: TRBD2 (6 bases). The ends were cut back, 5 bases at V and 5 bases at J, with 18 bases in the middle. Germline CDR1 and CDR2: SEHNR and FQNEAQ (reference sequence). This CDR3 spans 16 amino acids. CDR3 sequence (DNA): TGTGCCAGCAGCCCCGGGACGGGCGGGGAGACCGGGGAGCTGTTTTTT. This sequence encodes CASSPGTGGETGELFF.

This clone was seen only once. J is TRBJ2-5 and V is TRBV28, with 7 positions matching TRBD2. Germline V gene data show CDR1 as MDHEN and CDR2 as SYDVKM. The CDR3 has 14 residues. Trimming took 5 bases from V and 5 from J; bases not matched to a gene: 8. This chain's CDR3 is CASSLPGGWETQYF. CDR3 DNA: TGTGCCAGCAGTCTCCCGGGGGGTTGGGAGACCCAGTACTTC.

The J gene is TRBJ1-2, the V gene TRBV27; TRBD1 is a possible D gene (5 bases). V shed 7 bases and J shed 3 bases, with 12 bases lying between them. CDR3 size: 13 residues. CDR1 is MNHEY, CDR2 SMNVEV, per germline (reference sequence). CDR3 residues: CASTAAGYYGYTF. In DNA form, the CDR3 reads TGTGCCAGCACCGCGGCAGGGTACTATGGCTACACCTTC.

V usage is TRBV7-9 and J usage is TRBJ2-3, with TRBD2 identical over 7 bases. CDR1 and CDR2 from the germline V gene are SEHNR and FQNEAQ (reference sequence). J gave up 4 bases and V 4 bases, and 8 bases lay outside the gene matches. This CDR3 has 15 amino acids. The DNA of the CDR3 is TGTGCCAGCAGCTCCAGCGGGGCCTTCGCAGATACGCAGTATTTT. Translating it yields CASSSSGAFADTQYF.

V and J are TRBV5-1 and TRBJ2-3; the match to TRBD2 covers 8 bases. The CDR3 covers 15 residues. V shed 6 bases and J 3 bases; nucleotides not matched to a gene: 9. Germline CDR1 and CDR2: SGHRS and YFSETQ. The CDR3 loop reads CASNQAGAGTDTQYF. CDR3 nucleotide sequence: TGCGCCAGCAACCAAGCGGGGGCGGGTACAGATACGCAGTATTTT.

This sequence joins TRBV28 and TRBJ1-1; D not resolved. CDR1 and CDR2 from the germline V gene are MDHEN and SYDVKM. The CDR3 length is 11 residues. V gave up 7 bases and J gave up 0 bases, with 3 bases separating them. CDR3: CASTLNTEAFF. CDR3 nucleotide sequence: TGTGCCAGCACCTTGAACACTGAAGCTTTCTTT.

The chain joins TRBV18 to TRBJ1-5; 7 bases align to TRBD1. J lost 7 bases, V lost 4 bases, and 4 bases had no gene match. The CDR3 has 13 amino acids. From germline, CDR1 is KGHSH and CDR2 LQKENI. CDR3 sequence (DNA): TGTGCCAGCTCACAGGGGGCTTTGCAGCCCCAGCATTTT. Translated, it gives CASSQGALQPQHF.

V gene TRBV11-2 combines with J gene TRBJ2-7; 7 positions match TRBD2. V lost 1 base and J lost 4; bases outside the gene matches: 7. Germline V gene lookup returns CDR1 SGHAT and CDR2 FQNNGV. CDR3 length: 15 amino acids. The CDR3 sequence is CASSLAGGGVYEQYF. CDR3 nucleotides: TGTGCCAGCAGCTTAGCGGGAGGCGGGGTGTACGAGCAGTACTTC. Combining the CDR3 with reference TRBV11-2 and TRBJ2-7 gives the whole variable domain EAGVAQSPRYKIIEKRQSVAFWCNPISGHATLYWYQQILGQGPKLLIQFQNNGVVDDSQLPKDRFSAERLKGVDSTLKIQPAKLEDSAVYLCASSLAGGGVYEQYFGPGTRLTVT.

This clone has a handful of counts. The chain has TRBV5-1 and TRBJ2-7, with TRBD2 matching over 14 bases. V trimming: 3 bases; J trimming: 7 bases; junction bases outside the gene matches: 9. The CDR3 sequence is 16 residues long. CDR1 SGHRS and CDR2 YFSETQ come from the germline V gene. CDR3: CASSSRTSGRIGEQYF. DNA for the CDR3: TGCGCCAGCAGCTCCCGGACTAGCGGGAGGATCGGGGAGCAGTACTTC.

V and J are TRBV6-6 and TRBJ2-7; 8 bases line up with TRBD1. The germline gives CDR1 MNHNY, CDR2 SVGAGI (reference sequence). With V trimmed by 6 bases and J by 4 bases, 8 bases remained unmatched. This CDR3 region has 14 residues. The CDR3 bases are TGTGCCAGCAGCAAAAGACAGGGGCCTTACGAGCAGTACTTC. This encodes CASSKRQGPYEQYF.

V usage is TRBV11-2 and J usage is TRBJ2-2; 12 nucleotides match TRBD2. Germline values: CDR1 SGHAT, CDR2 FQNNGV. The V segment lost 5 bases and the J segment 2 bases; nucleotides outside the gene matches: 12. This CDR3 has 19 residues. The CDR3: CASSPRRTSGNRNTGELFF. CDR3 DNA sequence: TGTGCCAGCAGCCCGCGACGGACTAGCGGGAATCGAAACACCGGGGAGCTGTTTTTT.

The J gene is TRBJ2-2, the V gene TRBV12-3 or TRBV12-4; maybe TRBD1 (5 bases). The V gene lost 5 bases and the J gene lost 5 bases, with 9 bases spanning the gap. This CDR3 has 13 amino acids. The CDR3 coding sequence is TGTGCCAGCAGTCCGACAGTGACCGGGGAGCTGTTTTTT. Translation gives CASSPTVTGELFF.

This clone was picked up one time. The V gene is TRBV4-1, the J gene TRBJ2-5; 7 nucleotides match TRBD2. Germline V gene data show CDR1 as MGHRA and CDR2 as YSYEKL. The CDR3 is 14 residues long. V trimming: 4 bases; J trimming: 7 bases; junction bases outside the gene matches: 9. CDR3 sequence (DNA): TGCGCCAGCAGCCCCGGCGCGGGAGTGGGGACCCAGTACTTC. Translation: CASSPGAGVGTQYF.

This sequence joins TRBV7-2 and TRBJ2-7; 7 positions match TRBD1. Germline assignment: CDR1 SGHTA and CDR2 FQGNSA. The ends lost 5 bases at V and 3 bases at J; junction bases unmatched: 4. The CDR3 is 13 residues long. The CDR3 coding sequence is TGTGCCAGCAGCCAGAGACAGGGCTACGAGCAGTACTTC. It translates to CASSQRQGYEQYF.

V usage is TRBV12-3 or TRBV12-4 and J usage is TRBJ2-1; D is unclear. The CDR3 covers 11 residues. The germline V and J ends were trimmed by 4 bases and 8 bases, with 6 bases remaining between them. CDR3 DNA: TGTGCCAGCAGTTACACCGATGAGCAGTTCTTC. Amino acid sequence: CASSYTDEQFF.

This sequence joins TRBV11-3 and TRBJ2-2; 7 positions match TRBD1. Trimming took 4 bases from V and 1 from J; bases not matched to a gene: 3. The germline gives CDR1 SGHNT, CDR2 YENEEA. The CDR3 contains 15 residues. The CDR3 DNA is TGTGCCAGCAGCTCGGGGACAGAGAACACCGGGGAGCTGTTTTTT. Encoded protein: CASSSGTENTGELFF.